The clone carrying this TCR beta chain was seen many times. Its antigen remains unknown. TCR beta CDR3 region amplification was performed from RNA transcripts. RT-PCR in the first round (using the HTBI primer set) targeted the TCR CDR3. TCRdb ran MiXCR on the multiplex PCR reads and lists one entry per CDR3 protein. Of hundreds of thousands of distinct CDR3 sequences listed, around a sixth are singletons. The sample originates from a study of T cells in Graves' hyperthyroidism and ophthalmopathy. General study results and limits: Before onset, by a median of approximately 6.8 months, the model predicted ophthalmopathy. Through a model of 13 V-J features, ophthalmopathy was separated from stable hyperthyroidism.

The CDR3 loop spans 15 amino acids. Germline CDR1 reads MRHNA; CDR2 reads SNTAGT. V gave up 3 bases and J gave up 5 bases; unmatched junction bases: 3. Graves' hyperthyroidism was deemed stable given no ophthalmopathy progression within 18 months. Among the patients, aged 18 to 65, hyperthyroidism was newly diagnosed and had lasted under 2 months. Sequences were obtained from blood. The clonotype comes from a woman aged 18 to 35 with Graves' hyperthyroidism. The J gene is TRBJ2-5, the V gene TRBV6-4, with 13 bases that match TRBD2. The CDR3 DNA is TGTGCCAGCAGTGAGGGACTAGCGGGAATGGAGACCCAGTACTTC. This translates into CASSEGLAGMETQYF.